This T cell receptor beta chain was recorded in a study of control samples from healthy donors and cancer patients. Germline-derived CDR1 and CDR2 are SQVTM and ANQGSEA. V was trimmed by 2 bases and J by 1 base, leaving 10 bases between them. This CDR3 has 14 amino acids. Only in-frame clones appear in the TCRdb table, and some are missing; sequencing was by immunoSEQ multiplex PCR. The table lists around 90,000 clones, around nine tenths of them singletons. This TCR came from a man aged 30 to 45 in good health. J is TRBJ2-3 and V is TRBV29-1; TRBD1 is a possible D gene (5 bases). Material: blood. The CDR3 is CSVERGIGTDTQYF. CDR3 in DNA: TGCAGCGTTGAAAGGGGAATTGGCACAGATACGCAGTATTTT.